This T cell receptor (beta chain) originates from a study of blood T cells in healthy people across ages. Study-wide results and caveats: Since the PBMCs were unsorted, naive and antigen-experienced cells could not be conclusively compared.

A second PCR, run for about 7 to 11 cycles, used a sample-barcoded 5' primer plus a J-beta primer mix. The authors tagged each cDNA molecule using a template-switch adaptor with 12 random nucleotides. TCRdb reprocessed the 5' RACE reads with MiXCR, giving one entry per CDR3 protein. The table has fewer than 1.5 million distinct CDR3 sequences, approximately 40% seen once; the top ten hold approximately 7.9%. V lost 0 bases, J lost 2 bases, and 16 bases lay in between. CDR1 and CDR2 from the germline V gene are SGHRS and YFSETQ. This CDR3 is 17 amino acids long. Notes on this clonotype: Its cognate antigen is unknown.

V is TRBV5-1 and J is TRBJ2-3; tentative D call: TRBD2 (5 bases). The clonotype comes from a woman aged 18-29 years in good health. The sequencing sample was made of blood. CDR3 nucleotides: TGCGCCAGCAGCTTGGGAAGCGGAGCCCCTAACACAGATACGCAGTATTTT. It codes for CASSLGSGAPNTDTQYF.